This entry lists 8 T cell receptor beta chains sequenced from one sample in a study of human T cells and chemical hapten exposure. The sample's time point: patch test 2, 6 weeks after DPC sensitization. The treatment: therapeutic diphenylcyclopropenone sensitization with weekly scalp DPC. One entry per CDR3 protein, called by TCRdb with MiXCR from the RACE reads. The sample lists about 94,000 distinct CDR3 sequences; 7.5% to 10% were seen once. The sequencing here drew on whole blood, taken in connection with sensitization to the hapten diphenylcyclopropenone (DPC). These receptors all stem from a woman between 35 and 50 years old with alopecia areata. Some clones in this sample may be carry-over from other donors' samples.

This clonotype has at least ten counts. The rearrangement joins TRBV30 to TRBJ1-3, with no clear D. Germline lookup yields CDR1 GTSNPN and CDR2 SVGIG (reference sequence). Trimming took 5 bases from V and 0 from J, leaving 8 bases between them. The CDR3 has 13 residues. The CDR3 spells CAWEDHSGNTIYF. CDR3 sequence (DNA): TGTGCCTGGGAGGACCACTCTGGAAACACCATATATTTT.

The chain employs TRBV11-2 and TRBJ2-1; possible D gene TRBD2, 5 bases. The CDR3 sequence is 14 residues long. The germline V and J ends were trimmed by 6 bases and 10 bases, with 19 bases remaining between them. Germline V gene data show CDR1 as SGHAT and CDR2 as FQNNGV. The CDR3 sequence: CASSDLFGGGEQFF. CDR3 in DNA: TGTGCCAGCAGTGACTTATTCGGAGGCGGGGAGCAGTTCTTC.

The V gene is TRBV14, the J gene TRBJ2-7; TRBD2 agrees at 8 bases. The junction had 10 bases not matched to a gene; V was cut back by 0 bases and J by 6 bases. Germline assignment: CDR1 SGHDN and CDR2 FVKESK. This CDR3 is built from 16 residues. The CDR3 reads CASSQERAGGPGEQYF. DNA for the CDR3: TGTGCCAGCAGCCAAGAAAGGGCGGGAGGTCCCGGCGAGCAGTACTTC.

This chain uses TRBV25-1 with TRBJ1-2, with TRBD1 identical over 7 bases. The CDR3 has 12 amino acids. After removal of 6 bases from V and 7 bases from J, the junction contained 5 bases not matched to a gene. The germline V gene has CDR1 MGHDK and CDR2 SYGVNS. CDR3 nucleotide sequence: TGTGCCAGCAGGACAGGGTGGAGTGGCTACACCTTC. Amino acid sequence: CASRTGWSGYTF.

In this sample, this clonotype turned up a few times. V usage is TRBV7-2 and J usage is TRBJ2-1; 9 nucleotides agree with TRBD2. Trimming removed 5 bases from V and 7 bases from J; junction bases left unmatched: 9. Germline V CDR1 and CDR2: SGHTA, FQGNSA. CDR3 size: 15 residues. The CDR3 DNA is TGTGCCAGCAGCCCCTGGGGCGGGAGGGCAAATGAGCAGTTCTTC. Protein product: CASSPWGGRANEQFF.

J is TRBJ2-7 and V is TRBV5-1; a possible D gene is TRBD1 (6 bases). Between the trimmed V and J ends, which lost 0 bases and 6 bases, there was a span of 13 bases. Germline V gives CDR1 SGHRS, CDR2 YFSETQ. The CDR3 has 14 residues. The CDR3 sequence: CASSLGGTSPEQYF. CDR3 coding DNA: TGCGCCAGCAGCTTGGGGGGGACATCTCCCGAGCAGTACTTC.

Of note for this clonotype: Possible read error: a much larger clone is one base away. The gene calls are TRBV24-1 and TRBJ1-2; D might be TRBD1 (6 bases). Germline values: CDR1 KGHDR, CDR2 SFDVKD. CDR3 length equals 13 residues. The CDR3 sequence is CTTLRKGDYGYTF. In nucleotides, the CDR3 is TGTACCACCCTGAGGAAGGGGGACTATGGCTACACCTTC.

This clonotype was counted a few times. This chain links TRBV29-1 with TRBJ1-1; D remains unclear. V was pared by 3 bases and J by 1 base, with 9 bases between. Germline CDR1 SQVTM, CDR2 ANQGSEA. The CDR3 is made up of 13 amino acids. CDR3 loop: CSVDRRTNTEAFF. In DNA form, the CDR3 reads TGCAGCGTTGATCGCCGAACGAACACTGAAGCTTTCTTT. Full variable domain (rest looked up from reference TRBV29-1 and TRBJ1-1): SAVISQKPSRDICQRGTSLTIQCQVDSQVTMMFWYRQQPGQSLTLIATANQGSEATYESGFVIDKFPISRPNLTFSTLTVSNMSPEDSSIYLCSVDRRTNTEAFFGQGTRLTVV.